Following are 6 T cell receptor beta chains from one sample sequenced in a study of OX40 agonist ivuxolimab in advanced cancers. The table came from immunoSEQ multiplex PCR; TCRdb's copy has only in-frame clones and leaves some out. Here the sample spans about 46,000 clones, 60% to 80% being singletons. The sample here was CD4+ or CD8+ T cells sorted from blood, taken in a trial of the OX40 agonist ivuxolimab. The receptors stem from an adult with an advanced solid tumor such as melanoma, head and neck, liver or kidney cancer.

V is TRBV9 and J is TRBJ2-5; 9 bases line up with TRBD1. The CDR3 runs 16 residues. CDR1 is SGDLS, CDR2 YYNGEE, per germline. With V trimmed by 0 bases and J by 5 bases, 8 bases remained unmatched. The CDR3 coding sequence is TGTGCCAGCAGCGTAGTATCCACAGGGGGCTGGGAGACCCAGTACTTC. It yields the protein CASSVVSTGGWETQYF.

This sequence joins TRBV18 and TRBJ2-1, with 11 bases identical to TRBD2. After removal of 3 bases from V and 6 bases from J, the junction contained 4 bases not matched to a gene. Germline V gives CDR1 KGHSH, CDR2 LQKENI. This CDR3 region has 15 residues. The DNA for the CDR3 is TGTGCCAGCTCACCTTTGGGGACTAGCGGCAATGAGCAGTTCTTC. It specifies CASSPLGTSGNEQFF.

The chain has TRBV10-3 and TRBJ1-4; D is undetermined. V lost 6 bases and J 8 bases, leaving 16 bases between the germline ends. This CDR3 spans 14 amino acids. CDR1 and CDR2 from the germline V gene are ENHRY and SYGVKD. The CDR3 loop is CAIRRGPEAEKLFF. The CDR3 nucleotides are TGTGCCATCAGAAGAGGCCCCGAGGCGGAAAAACTGTTTTTT.

The DNA for the CDR3 is TGTGCCAGTAGACCCATGGAGCGGGGGGGCTTCGGGGAGCTGTTTTTT. Amino acids: CASRPMERGGFGELFF. The chain recombines TRBV19 with TRBJ2-2, with 10 bases matching TRBD2. Unmatched junction bases numbered 11, after V lost 6 bases and J lost 7 bases. Germline CDR1 and CDR2: LNHDA and SQIVND (reference sequence). This CDR3 comprises 16 residues. Drawing the rest from reference TRBV19 and TRBJ2-2, the complete variable domain is DGGITQSPKYLFRKEGQNVTLSCEQNLNHDAMYWYRQDPGQGLRLIYYSQIVNDFQKGDIAEGYSVSREKKESFPLTVTSAQKNPTAFYLCASRPMERGGFGELFFGEGSRLTVL.

The chain joins TRBV27 to TRBJ1-2; D gene uncertain. Trimming stripped 9 bases from V and 2 bases from J, with 13 bases between. Germline V CDR1 and CDR2: MNHEY, SMNVEV (reference sequence). CDR3 size: 13 residues. This CDR3 reads CASSAWVNYGYTF. CDR3 DNA sequence: TGTGCCAGTAGTGCTTGGGTCAACTATGGCTACACCTTC.

The CDR3 here is CASSAPTEKLGNEQFF. In DNA form, the CDR3 reads TGTGCCAGCAGCGCCCCGACAGAAAAATTGGGCAATGAGCAGTTCTTC. This rearrangement joins TRBV21-1 to TRBJ2-1; the D call in the table, TRBD1, was not verified against the DNA. TRBV21-1 is a pseudogene locus. The CDR3 length is 16 residues.